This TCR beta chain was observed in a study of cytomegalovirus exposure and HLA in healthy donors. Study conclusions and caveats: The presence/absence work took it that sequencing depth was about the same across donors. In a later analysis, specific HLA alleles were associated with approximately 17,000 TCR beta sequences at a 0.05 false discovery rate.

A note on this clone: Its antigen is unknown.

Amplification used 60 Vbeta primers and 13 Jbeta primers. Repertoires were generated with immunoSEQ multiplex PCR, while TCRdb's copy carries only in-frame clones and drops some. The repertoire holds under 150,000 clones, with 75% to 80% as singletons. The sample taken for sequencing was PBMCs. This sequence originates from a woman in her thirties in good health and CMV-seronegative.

CDR3 nucleotides: TGCGCCAGCAGGGGAGGACTGAACACTGAAGCTTTCTTT. This gives the protein CASRGGLNTEAFF. The rearrangement links TRBV10-2 to TRBJ1-1; no definite D call. Germline-derived CDR1 and CDR2 are WSHSY and SAAADI. This CDR3 is 13 amino acids long. With 6 bases removed from V and 0 bases from J, the gap between germline ends came to 8 bases.